Each of the 31 T cell receptor beta chains below was sequenced from the same sample in a study of patients and donors after allogeneic stem cell transplantation. TCRdb redid the calling of the RT-PCR reads with MiXCR, one entry per CDR3 protein. Among about a million distinct CDR3 sequences listed, roughly 18% were seen once. The sample consisted of blood, either unsorted or a sorted T cell fraction (not recorded which). The receptors come from a human donor who was either an allogeneic HSCT recipient or a stem cell or donor lymphocyte infusion donor (not recorded which). It is not recorded whose cells these are; they may come from a transplant donor.

This clonotype was detected a few times. The V and J genes are TRBV12-3 or TRBV12-4 and TRBJ1-1; D might be TRBD1 (6 bases). This CDR3 contains 13 residues. V was clipped by 6 bases and J by 4 bases, with 12 bases between them. The CDR3 region is CASSREGGTEAFF. The CDR3, as DNA: TGTGCCAGCAGCCGAGAAGGGGGCACTGAAGCTTTCTTT.

This clonotype was seen just once. Here the CDR3 reads CASSFPFRGRAPDTQYF. The CDR3 bases are TGCGCCAGCAGCTTTCCCTTTAGGGGGAGGGCCCCAGATACGCAGTATTTT. The gene calls are TRBV5-1 and TRBJ2-3, with D perhaps TRBD2 (7 bases). Trimming cost V 2 bases and J 4 bases, with 20 bases left between them. This CDR3 spans 17 amino acids. Germline V lookup: CDR1 SGHRS, CDR2 YFSETQ.

This clonotype appeared a few times. The J gene is TRBJ1-6, the V gene TRBV14; D remains unclear. Germline loops: CDR1 SGHDN, CDR2 FVKESK. Trimming took 4 bases from V and 7 from J, leaving 14 bases between them. The CDR3 is made up of 15 amino acids. CDR3 sequence: CASSPNTLGNSPLHF. CDR3 nucleotides: TGTGCCAGCAGCCCAAACACGTTGGGCAATTCACCCCTCCACTTT.

This clonotype was observed a few times. This chain connects TRBV12-3 or TRBV12-4 to TRBJ1-2, with a possible D match to TRBD1 (6 bases). V lost 10 bases and J lost 8, with 17 bases in between. The CDR3 has 12 residues. CDR3 sequence reads: CANGGQGNGYTF. The CDR3 DNA sequence: TGTGCCAACGGGGGCCAAGGGAACGGCTACACCTTC.

This chain uses TRBV2 with TRBJ2-1, with D possibly matching TRBD1 (5 bases). CDR1 and CDR2 from the germline V gene are SNHLY and FYNNEI. Deletions cut 4 bases from V and 4 bases from J, with 11 bases between. This CDR3 has 14 amino acids. The CDR3 coding sequence is TGTGCCAGCAGTGCCTTGACAGAGTACAATGAGCAGTTCTTC. The encoded protein is CASSALTEYNEQFF.

This rearrangement joins TRBV10-3 to TRBJ2-1; 10 bases line up with TRBD2. Germline V gene data show CDR1 as ENHRY and CDR2 as SYGVKD. This CDR3 comprises 16 residues. With V trimmed by 6 bases and J by 4 bases, 9 bases remained unmatched. CDR3 coding DNA: TGTGCCATCAGAAATAGCGGGGGGCCTGGATACAATGAGCAGTTCTTC. Translation gives CAIRNSGGPGYNEQFF.

This clonotype was observed a few times. The J gene is TRBJ1-6, the V gene TRBV10-3, with D perhaps TRBD1 (5 bases). This CDR3 is 15 amino acids long. Trimming pared 3 bases from V and 8 bases from J, leaving 14 bases between. The V gene's germline CDR1 is ENHRY and CDR2 SYGVKD. In nucleotides, the CDR3 is TGTGCCATCAGTGATCGGGGGTTGGTCGATTCACCCCTCCACTTT. The encoded protein is CAISDRGLVDSPLHF.

This clonotype was counted between two and nine times. V is TRBV11-1 and J is TRBJ2-3; TRBD2 aligns across 12 bases. The germline gives CDR1 SGHAT, CDR2 FQDESV (reference sequence). Trimming took 2 bases from V and 4 from J; bases not matched to a gene: 10. This CDR3 contains 18 residues. The CDR3 DNA reads as TGTGCCAGCAGCTTACCGCATCGCGGACTAGCGGGACCAGATACGCAGTATTTT. This gives the protein CASSLPHRGLAGPDTQYF.

The chain has TRBV11-2 and TRBJ2-7; TRBD1 aligns across 10 bases. With 5 bases clipped from V and 3 bases from J, the junction kept 10 bases outside the gene matches. This CDR3 is built from 16 residues. Germline CDR1 SGHAT, CDR2 FQNNGV. CDR3 sequence reads: CASSDLTGTGDYEQYF. The DNA of the CDR3 is TGTGCCAGCAGCGACTTAACCGGGACAGGGGACTACGAGCAGTACTTC.

The rearrangement uses TRBV5-1 and TRBJ2-1, with 9 bases lining up with TRBD1. The J segment lost 6 bases and the V segment lost 0 bases, leaving 7 bases of the junction unmatched. This CDR3 comprises 16 residues. Germline values: CDR1 SGHRS, CDR2 YFSETQ. The CDR3 DNA follows: TGCGCCAGCAGCTTGGGGACAGGGGCGCGGGTCAATGAGCAGTTCTTC. It translates to CASSLGTGARVNEQFF.

The chain couples TRBV12-3 or TRBV12-4 to TRBJ1-5; D uncertain. This CDR3 has 16 amino acids. The V end lost 5 bases, the J end lost 4 bases, and 18 bases lay between the germline ends. CDR3 protein: CASSLFSALPNQPQHF. CDR3 bases: TGTGCCAGCAGTCTATTTTCTGCGTTACCGAATCAGCCCCAGCATTTT.

This clonotype occurred many times. This chain connects TRBV12-3 or TRBV12-4 to TRBJ1-6, with 9 positions matching TRBD1. J was trimmed by 10 bases and V by 3 bases; bases with no gene match: 4. This CDR3 contains 14 residues. The CDR3 sequence: CASSLDRGTSPLHF. The CDR3 DNA sequence: TGTGCCAGCAGTTTGGACAGGGGAACCTCACCCCTCCACTTT.

V usage is TRBV28 and J usage is TRBJ1-5; a possible D gene is TRBD1 (5 bases). Germline CDR1 MDHEN, CDR2 SYDVKM. The CDR3 contains 16 residues. The ends were cut back, 3 bases at V and 5 bases at J, with 17 bases in the middle. DNA for the CDR3: TGTGCCAGCAGTTTCGGGCAGGGCAAGGTGTATCAGCCCCAGCATTTT. Amino acids: CASSFGQGKVYQPQHF.

The chain carries TRBV3-1 and TRBJ2-4; no reliable D call. Germline CDR1 LGHDT, CDR2 YNNKEL (reference sequence). This CDR3 has 16 amino acids. The germline V and J ends were trimmed by 3 bases and 0 bases, with 12 bases remaining between them. DNA for the CDR3: TGTGCCAGCAGCCAGAGAACCGTGCTAGCCAAAAACATTCAGTACTTC. Encoded protein: CASSQRTVLAKNIQYF.

The rearrangement joins TRBV2 to TRBJ2-1; D is ambiguous. Germline values: CDR1 SNHLY, CDR2 FYNNEI. This CDR3 spans 15 amino acids. V was clipped by 0 bases and J by 9 bases, with 15 bases between them. The CDR3 sequence: CASSEARVYPPEQFF. DNA of the CDR3: TGTGCCAGCAGTGAAGCGCGTGTCTACCCCCCTGAGCAGTTCTTC.

The chain has TRBV24-1 and TRBJ2-2; 11 positions match TRBD2. This CDR3 has 17 residues. In germline, CDR1 is KGHDR, CDR2 SFDVKD. V shed 3 bases, J shed 3 bases, and the junction held 5 bases outside the gene matches. CDR3 coding DNA: TGTGCCACCAGTGATCCTACTAGCGGGAGCGACACCGGGGAGCTGTTTTTT. It encodes CATSDPTSGSDTGELFF.

The V call is TRBV2, the J call TRBJ1-5; 10 bases are shared with TRBD1. V was clipped by 4 bases and J by 5 bases; unmatched bases: 5. This CDR3 region has 15 residues. Germline V gene lookup returns CDR1 SNHLY and CDR2 FYNNEI. For the CDR3, the DNA is TGTGCCAGCAGTGGGGACAGGGGAGGGTATCAGCCCCAGCATTTT. This encodes CASSGDRGGYQPQHF.

Only a few counts were recorded for this clonotype. The rearrangement joins TRBV2 to TRBJ2-3; 8 positions agree with TRBD2. In germline, CDR1 is SNHLY, CDR2 FYNNEI. The CDR3 sequence is 15 residues long. V lost 0 bases and J lost 3; bases outside the gene matches: 2. The CDR3 spells CASSEAGGVTDTQYF. In DNA, the CDR3 is TGTGCCAGCAGTGAAGCCGGGGGGGTGACAGATACGCAGTATTTT.

This clonotype was recorded a few times. This chain joins TRBV29-1 and TRBJ1-2; D is unclear. The CDR3 consists of 11 residues. Germline V gives CDR1 SQVTM, CDR2 ANQGSEA. With 5 bases removed from V and 7 bases from J, the gap between germline ends came to 11 bases. In DNA, the CDR3 is TGCAGCGTTTCTGGGTCTCGTGGCTACACCTTC. The encoded protein is CSVSGSRGYTF.

This clonotype was observed a few times. The CDR3 reads CSAPKRGVETQYF. CDR3 DNA: TGCAGTGCCCCAAAAAGGGGGGTTGAGACCCAGTACTTC. V is TRBV20-1 and J is TRBJ2-5; D could derive from TRBD1 or TRBD2 (6 bases each). Per germline, CDR1 DFQATT and CDR2 SNEGSKA (reference sequence). CDR3 length: 13 amino acids. Trimming took 6 bases from V and 5 from J, leaving 16 bases between them.

The table lists this clonotype with a few counts. The chain combines TRBV5-1 with TRBJ2-7, with 9 bases identical to TRBD1. Trimming cost V 0 bases and J 2 bases; bases outside gene matches: 6. The CDR3 length is 16 residues. CDR1 SGHRS and CDR2 YFSETQ come from the germline V gene. The CDR3 region has the DNA TGCGCCAGCAGCTTGGGGGGGACAGGGATAACCTACGAGCAGTACTTC. Amino acid sequence: CASSLGGTGITYEQYF.

The chain employs TRBV20-1 and TRBJ1-2; D is undetermined. The V gene lost 2 bases and the J gene lost 8 bases, with 21 bases spanning the gap. CDR3 size: 15 residues. Germline V lookup: CDR1 DFQATT, CDR2 SNEGSKA (reference sequence). The DNA of the CDR3 is TGCAGTGCTAGACGTAATTTCCGGGCATCGAAGGGCTACACCTTC. Translated, it gives CSARRNFRASKGYTF.

This clonotype was counted between two and nine times. V gene TRBV11-2 combines with J gene TRBJ2-5; TRBD2 matches 8 bases. The V gene's germline CDR1 is SGHAT and CDR2 FQNNGV. V trimming: 2 bases; J trimming: 2 bases; junction bases outside the gene matches: 13. The CDR3 length is 18 residues. This CDR3 reads CASSLKGGAGGLQETQYF. For the CDR3, the DNA is TGTGCCAGCAGCTTAAAAGGGGGGGCGGGAGGTTTACAAGAGACCCAGTACTTC.

This clonotype was seen a few times. This chain joins TRBV12-3 or TRBV12-4 and TRBJ2-1; 12 bases align to TRBD1. The ends lost 8 bases at V and 9 bases at J; junction bases unmatched: 11. The CDR3 spans 15 residues. CDR3: CASPTGQGASSEQFF. For the CDR3, the DNA is TGTGCCAGCCCCACGGGACAGGGGGCTTCGAGTGAGCAGTTCTTC.

This clonotype showed up just a few times. The V and J genes are TRBV5-6 and TRBJ2-7; weak D call: TRBD1 (5 bases). This CDR3 is built from 15 residues. Trimming cost V 2 bases and J 0 bases, with 12 bases left between them. Germline CDR1 and CDR2: SGHDT and YYEEEE. The CDR3 DNA reads TGTGCCAGCAGCTTCGGCAGGGTAAACTCCTACGAGCAGTACTTC. Protein: CASSFGRVNSYEQYF.

Ten or more counts support this clonotype. The V call is TRBV5-1, the J call TRBJ2-1, with unresolved D. V was trimmed by 5 bases and J by 0 bases, leaving 12 bases between them. In germline, CDR1 is SGHRS, CDR2 YFSETQ. This CDR3 is built from 15 residues. CDR3 sequence (DNA): TGCGCCAGCAGACCCCTCCCAGGCTCCTACAATGAGCAGTTCTTC. Protein product: CASRPLPGSYNEQFF.

This clonotype was detected a few times. The chain recombines TRBV7-9 with TRBJ1-3; tentatively, D is TRBD1 (5 bases). The CDR3 is 11 amino acids. CDR1 and CDR2 (germline): SEHNR, FQNEAQ (reference sequence). Deletions cut 5 bases from V and 12 bases from J, with 11 bases between. The CDR3 DNA reads as TGTGCCAGCAGCCGAGGGGACCTCATATATTTT. The encoded protein is CASSRGDLIYF.

This clonotype was found a few times. The chain has TRBV6-5 and TRBJ1-2; D not resolved. Germline loops: CDR1 MNHEY, CDR2 SVGAGI. This CDR3 is 14 amino acids long. The V and J ends lost 4 bases and 4 bases respectively, with 13 bases between them. CDR3 bases: TGTGCCAGCAGTTCATCGACGGGGAGCTATGGCTACACCTTC. Its translation is CASSSSTGSYGYTF.

This clonotype was observed many times. V is TRBV4-1 and J is TRBJ1-1, with 7 bases identical to TRBD1. J lost 4 bases, V lost 1 base, and 3 bases had no gene match. Germline V gene data show CDR1 as MGHRA and CDR2 as YSYEKL. This CDR3 region has 14 residues. The chain's CDR3 is CASSQGQGITEAFF. CDR3 coding DNA: TGCGCCAGCAGCCAAGGACAGGGCATCACTGAAGCTTTCTTT.

The gene calls are TRBV29-1 and TRBJ1-5; 10 bases map to TRBD1. The germline gives CDR1 SQVTM, CDR2 ANQGSEA. V lost 6 bases to trimming and J lost 8 bases; unmatched junction nucleotides: 7. The CDR3 consists of 13 residues. Here the CDR3 reads CSVRDRGLEPQHF. CDR3 nucleotide sequence: TGCAGCGTCCGTGACAGGGGGCTGGAGCCCCAGCATTTT.

Only a few counts were recorded for this clonotype. The J gene is TRBJ2-7, the V gene TRBV6-2 or TRBV6-3; 9 bases line up with TRBD2. The CDR3 contains 15 residues. Trimming took 2 bases from V and 4 from J; bases not matched to a gene: 6. CDR1 and CDR2 (germline): MNHEY, SVGEGT. The CDR3 protein is CASSYRPSGVYEQYF. The CDR3 DNA reads TGTGCCAGCAGTTACAGGCCTAGCGGGGTATACGAGCAGTACTTC.